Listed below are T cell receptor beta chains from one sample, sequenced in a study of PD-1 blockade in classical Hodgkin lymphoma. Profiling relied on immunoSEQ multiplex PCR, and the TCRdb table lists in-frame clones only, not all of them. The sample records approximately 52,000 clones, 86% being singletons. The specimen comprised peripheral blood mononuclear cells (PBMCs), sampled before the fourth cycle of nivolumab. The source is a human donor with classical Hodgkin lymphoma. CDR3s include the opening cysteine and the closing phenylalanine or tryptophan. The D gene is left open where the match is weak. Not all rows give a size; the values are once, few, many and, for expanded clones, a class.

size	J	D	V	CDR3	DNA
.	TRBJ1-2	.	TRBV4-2	CASSQDRRDGYTF	TGTGCCAGCAGCCAAGATCGGAGGGATGGCTACACCTTC
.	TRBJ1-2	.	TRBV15	CATSSRRGTMRPYGYTF	TGTGCCACCAGCAGCCGACGGGGGACTATGCGGCCATATGGCTACACCTTC
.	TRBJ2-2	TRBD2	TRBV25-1	CASSEVIRLAGNTGELFF	TGTGCCAGCAGTGAAGTTATCCGGCTAGCGGGGAACACCGGGGAGCTGTTTTTT
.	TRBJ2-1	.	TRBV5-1	CASSLAGGEYNEQFF	TGCGCCAGCAGCTTGGCCGGGGGAGAGTACAATGAGCAGTTCTTC
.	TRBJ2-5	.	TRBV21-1	CASSKRDGSRLQETQYF	TGTGCCAGCAGCAAACGTGACGGATCCCGCCTGCAAGAGACCCAGTACTTC
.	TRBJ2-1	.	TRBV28	CASSPLGGGRTGKRNEQFF	TGTGCCAGCAGCCCTCTAGGGGGCGGGAGGACAGGGAAGAGGAATGAGCAGTTCTTC
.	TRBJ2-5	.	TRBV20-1	CSGALQETQYF	TGCAGTGGGGCCCTCCAAGAGACCCAGTACTTC
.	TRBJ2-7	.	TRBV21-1	CASSKFGTGGSHYEQYF	TGTGCCAGCAGCAAATTTGGGACAGGGGGTTCCCACTACGAGCAGTACTTC
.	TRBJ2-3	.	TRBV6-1	CASERELRSTDTQYF	TGTGCCAGTGAGAGAGAACTCCGAAGCACAGATACGCAGTATTTT
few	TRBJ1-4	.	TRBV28	CASVSNEKLFF	TGTGCCAGCGTGTCTAATGAAAAACTGTTTTTT
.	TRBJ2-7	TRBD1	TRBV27	CASSPDRGLFYEQYF	TGTGCCAGCAGTCCAGACAGGGGATTATTCTACGAGCAGTACTTC
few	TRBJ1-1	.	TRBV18	CASSRGPTTEAFF	TGTGCCAGCTCACGCGGGCCAACCACTGAAGCTTTCTTT
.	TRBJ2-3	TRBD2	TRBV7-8	CASSLRTSGRGTDTQYF	TGTGCCAGCAGCCTGCGGACTAGCGGGAGGGGCACAGATACGCAGTATTTT
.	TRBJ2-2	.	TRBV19	CASSLRGGELFF	TGTGCCAGTAGCCTTAGAGGCGGGGAGCTGTTTTTT
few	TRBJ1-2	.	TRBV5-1	CASSFEGSYGYTF	TGCGCCAGCAGCTTTGAGGGGTCCTATGGCTACACCTTC
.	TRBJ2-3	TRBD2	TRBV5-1	CASSRTSGSGDTQYF	TGCGCCAGCAGTCGCACTAGCGGGAGTGGAGATACGCAGTATTTT
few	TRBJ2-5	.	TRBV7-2	CASSPNQETQYF	TGTGCCAGCAGCCCAAACCAAGAGACCCAGTACTTC
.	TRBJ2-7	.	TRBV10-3	CAISAGPETYEQYF	TGTGCCATCAGTGCCGGACCTGAAACCTACGAGCAGTACTTC
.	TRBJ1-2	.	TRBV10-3	CAIRIALGEGDGYTF	TGTGCCATCAGGATAGCACTTGGTGAAGGGGATGGCTACACCTTC
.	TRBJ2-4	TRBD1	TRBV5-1	CASSFGQDDSIQYF	TGCGCCAGCAGCTTTGGACAGGATGATAGCATTCAGTACTTC
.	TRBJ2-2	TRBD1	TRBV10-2	CASRGQGAGLAGELFF	TGCGCCAGCAGGGGACAGGGGGCGGGTTTGGCCGGGGAGCTGTTTTTT
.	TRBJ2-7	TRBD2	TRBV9	CASSVEASGSSYEQYF	TGTGCCAGCAGCGTAGAAGCTAGCGGGAGCTCCTACGAGCAGTACTTC
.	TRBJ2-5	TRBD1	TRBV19	CASSPLGGRQETQYF	TGTGCCAGTAGTCCCCTAGGGGGCCGGCAAGAGACCCAGTACTTC
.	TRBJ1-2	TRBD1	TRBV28	CASSLKYQGANYGYTF	TGTGCCAGCAGTTTAAAGTATCAGGGGGCGAACTATGGCTACACCTTC
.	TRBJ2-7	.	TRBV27	CASSLGSYEQYF	TGTGCCAGCAGTTTGGGGTCCTACGAGCAGTACTTC
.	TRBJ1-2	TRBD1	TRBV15	CATSRDSLGGRAVYTF	TGTGCCACCAGCAGAGATTCCCTAGGGGGCCGAGCAGTCTACACCTTC
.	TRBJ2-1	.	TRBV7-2	CASSAYGTLDNEQFF	TGTGCCAGCAGCGCATACGGGACCCTCGACAATGAGCAGTTCTTC
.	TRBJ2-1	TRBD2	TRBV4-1	CASSQDRSGGAREQFF	TGCGCCAGCAGCCAAGATAGGAGCGGGGGGGCCCGGGAGCAGTTCTTC
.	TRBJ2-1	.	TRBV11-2	CASSPGAAGRNEQFF	TGTGCCAGCAGCCCCGGAGCAGCGGGCCGAAATGAGCAGTTCTTC
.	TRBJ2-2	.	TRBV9	CASSLEGLRGTGELFF	TGTGCCAGCAGCCTCGAGGGCCTCAGGGGCACCGGGGAGCTGTTTTTT
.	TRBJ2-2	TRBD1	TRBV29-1	CSVRTGGTGELFF	TGCAGCGTTCGGACAGGGGGCACCGGGGAGCTGTTTTTT
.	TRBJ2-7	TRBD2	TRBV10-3	CAISESGENEQYF	TGTGCCATCAGTGAAAGCGGGGAAAACGAGCAGTACTTC
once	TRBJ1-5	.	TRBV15	CATSGARASNQPQHF	TGTGCCACCAGCGGGGCCAGGGCAAGCAATCAGCCCCAGCATTTT
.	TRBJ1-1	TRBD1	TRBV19	CASSGQGWTEAFF	TGTGCCAGTAGTGGACAGGGTTGGACTGAAGCTTTCTTT
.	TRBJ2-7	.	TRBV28	CASSLTSWGVEQYF	TGTGCCAGCAGTTTAACATCTTGGGGGGTTGAGCAGTACTTC
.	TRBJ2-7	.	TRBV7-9	CASSLERGEQYF	TGTGCCAGCAGCTTAGAGAGGGGTGAGCAGTACTTC
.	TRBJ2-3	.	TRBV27	CASSQSGGTQYF	TGTGCCAGCAGTCAGTCCGGGGGTACGCAGTATTTT
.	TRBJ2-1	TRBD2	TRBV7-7	CASSLGLASNEQFF	TGTGCCAGCAGCTTAGGACTAGCGTCCAATGAGCAGTTCTTC
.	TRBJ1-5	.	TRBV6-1	CASSQGPSNQPQHF	TGTGCCAGCAGCCAGGGCCCGAGTAATCAGCCCCAGCATTTT
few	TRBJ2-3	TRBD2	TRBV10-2	CASSESTSGVTDTQYF	TGCGCCAGCAGTGAGTCCACTAGCGGGGTCACAGATACGCAGTATTTT
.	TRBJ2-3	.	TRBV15	CATSRDSTDPTDTQYF	TGTGCCACCAGCAGAGATTCGACAGACCCAACAGATACGCAGTATTTT